This is a list of T cell receptor beta chains from one sample in a study of blood T cell repertoires in COVID-19. Assay used: immunoSEQ multiplex PCR; TCRdb lists only in-frame clones, some missing. The top ten hold less than 1.5% of the sample, which has about 200,000 clones, over 80% seen once. Sequencing was performed on PBMCs or T cells enriched from blood (not recorded which). The receptors here all came from a man under 40 who had recovered from COVID-19. The CDR3 runs from the conserved cysteine through the conserved F or W. D genes are given only for firm matches. Expanded clones are given a class, and other clones once, few, many or no size at all.

J: TRBJ2-7
D: NA
length: 15
V: TRBV9
size: NA
DNA: TGTGCCAGCAGCGTAGGTCAGGGGCTATTTTCCGAGCAGTACTTC
CDR3: CASSVGQGLFSEQYF

J: TRBJ2-1
D: TRBD2
length: 15
V: TRBV9
size: NA
DNA: TGTGCCAGCACCCCTCCCGGGACTAGCGGGCCTGAGCAGTTCTTC
CDR3: CASTPPGTSGPEQFF

J: TRBJ1-1
D: TRBD1
length: 15
V: TRBV18
size: NA
DNA: TGTGCCAGCTCACCAGGGACAGGGGGGGACACTGAAGCTTTCTTT
CDR3: CASSPGTGGDTEAFF

J: TRBJ2-7
D: TRBD1
length: 14
V: TRBV5-1
size: few
DNA: TGCGCCAGCAGCTTGGAGGACAGGGCCAACGAGCAGTACTTC
CDR3: CASSLEDRANEQYF

J: TRBJ2-5
D: TRBD2
length: 17
V: TRBV27
size: NA
DNA: TGTGCCAGCAGTTTGTTGGGACTAGCGGGAGGGCGAGAGACCCAGTACTTC
CDR3: CASSLLGLAGGRETQYF

J: TRBJ2-5
D: NA
length: 14
V: TRBV9
size: NA
DNA: TGTGCCAGCAGCGTAGCGGGGGTTTGGGAGACCCAGTACTTC
CDR3: CASSVAGVWETQYF

J: TRBJ1-1
D: TRBD1
length: 17
V: TRBV4-3
size: few
DNA: TGCGCCAGCAGCCGTTCCGCCCAGGGGGGCGCGTTGACTGAAGCTTTCTTT
CDR3: CASSRSAQGGALTEAFF

J: TRBJ1-4
D: TRBD1
length: 16
V: TRBV5-1
size: NA
DNA: TGCGCCAGCAGCCCGGGACAGACTGCAACTAATGAAAAACTGTTTTTT
CDR3: CASSPGQTATNEKLFF

J: TRBJ2-7
D: NA
length: 15
V: TRBV5-4
size: NA
DNA: TGTGCCAGCAGCCGAAAACAGGGAGTGTCCTACGAGCAGTACTTC
CDR3: CASSRKQGVSYEQYF

J: TRBJ1-2
D: TRBD1
length: 14
V: TRBV4-1
size: NA
DNA: TGCGCCAGCAGCCGCAGACAGGGGAACTATGGCTACACCTTC
CDR3: CASSRRQGNYGYTF

J: TRBJ2-5
D: NA
length: 15
V: TRBV10-1
size: NA
DNA: TGCGCCAGCAGTGGGGGGCTTCCTAATCAAGAGACCCAGTACTTC
CDR3: CASSGGLPNQETQYF

J: TRBJ1-3
D: NA
length: 17
V: TRBV11-2
size: NA
DNA: TGTGCCAGCAGCTTAGGGCGTGGGGCTAGCGGTGGAAACACCATATATTTT
CDR3: CASSLGRGASGGNTIYF

J: TRBJ2-2
D: TRBD1
length: 15
V: TRBV11-3
size: NA
DNA: TGTGCCAGCAGCGGGACAGGGGGCTACACCGGGGAGCTGTTTTTT
CDR3: CASSGTGGYTGELFF

J: TRBJ1-5
D: NA
length: 16
V: TRBV27
size: NA
DNA: TGTGCCAGCAGTTTATACTCGGGGAATAGCAATCAGCCCCAGCATTTT
CDR3: CASSLYSGNSNQPQHF

J: TRBJ2-7
D: TRBD1
length: 16
V: TRBV11-2
size: NA
DNA: TGTGCCAGCAGCTGGACACCGGGACAGGGGGACTACGAGCAGTACTTC
CDR3: CASSWTPGQGDYEQYF

J: TRBJ2-1
D: TRBD2
length: 15
V: TRBV6-2/TRBV6-3
size: NA
DNA: TGTGCCAGCAGCACCGGGACTAGCAGTTTGAATGAGCAGTTCTTC
CDR3: CASSTGTSSLNEQFF

J: TRBJ2-5
D: NA
length: 13
V: TRBV28
size: once
DNA: TGTGCCAGCAGACTCCAGGGAAGAGAGACCCAGTACTTC
CDR3: CASRLQGRETQYF

J: TRBJ2-3
D: NA
length: 14
V: TRBV9
size: NA
DNA: TGTGCCAGCAGCGTAGGCCCGCGAGCAGATACGCAGTATTTT
CDR3: CASSVGPRADTQYF

J: TRBJ2-5
D: NA
length: 16
V: TRBV5-4
size: NA
DNA: TGTGCCAGCAGTCCTCAAATTACGGGGGGCCGAGAGACCCAGTACTTC
CDR3: CASSPQITGGRETQYF

J: TRBJ1-3
D: NA
length: 14
V: TRBV18
size: NA
DNA: TGTGCCAGCTCACTTCAGGGGACTGGAAACACCATATATTTT
CDR3: CASSLQGTGNTIYF

J: TRBJ2-7
D: TRBD1
length: 14
V: TRBV7-2
size: NA
DNA: TGTGCCAGCAGCTCGCAACAGGGGCCCTACGAGCAGTACTTC
CDR3: CASSSQQGPYEQYF

J: TRBJ2-7
D: TRBD1
length: 16
V: TRBV7-9
size: NA
DNA: TGTGCCAGCAGCTTAGGCCGGGACAGGGGTCTCTACGAGCAGTACTTC
CDR3: CASSLGRDRGLYEQYF

J: TRBJ2-1
D: TRBD2
length: 14
V: TRBV29-1
size: NA
DNA: TGCAGCGTTGACGGACTAGCGGGAGAACTCGAGCAGTTCTTC
CDR3: CSVDGLAGELEQFF

J: TRBJ1-3
D: NA
length: 15
V: TRBV6-5
size: NA
DNA: TGTGCCAGCAGCAAACGACAAATCTCTGGAAACACCATATATTTT
CDR3: CASSKRQISGNTIYF

J: TRBJ1-1
D: TRBD1
length: 17
V: TRBV18
size: NA
DNA: TGTGCCAGCTCACCACTTACGCGGACAGGCTCGAACACTGAAGCTTTCTTT
CDR3: CASSPLTRTGSNTEAFF

J: TRBJ2-7
D: TRBD2
length: 15
V: TRBV10-1
size: NA
DNA: TGCGCCAGCAGTGAGTCTACGGCAGGGAGGGGCGAGCAGTACTTC
CDR3: CASSESTAGRGEQYF

J: TRBJ2-7
D: NA
length: 15
V: TRBV4-3
size: NA
DNA: TGCGCCAGCAGCCAAGTTGTTGGCAGCTCCTACGAGCAGTACTTC
CDR3: CASSQVVGSSYEQYF

J: TRBJ1-6
D: TRBD1
length: 15
V: TRBV7-9
size: NA
DNA: TGTGCCAGCAGCGAGAACAGGGGGCATAATTCACCCCTCCACTTT
CDR3: CASSENRGHNSPLHF

J: TRBJ1-2
D: TRBD1
length: 14
V: TRBV5-4
size: once
DNA: TGTGCCAGCAGCTTATCTAGACAGGGAAATGGCTACACCTTC
CDR3: CASSLSRQGNGYTF

J: TRBJ2-7
D: TRBD1
length: 14
V: TRBV18
size: NA
DNA: TGTGCCAGCTCACCGGGACAGGGGACCTACGAGCAGTACTTC
CDR3: CASSPGQGTYEQYF

J: TRBJ1-5
D: NA
length: 12
V: TRBV12-3/TRBV12-4
size: NA
DNA: TGTGCCAGCAGTTTGCAGTATCAGCCCCAGCATTTT
CDR3: CASSLQYQPQHF

J: TRBJ1-5
D: NA
length: 15
V: TRBV5-4
size: NA
DNA: TGTGCCAGCAGCTTGGCCGGGGTTAGCAATCAGCCCCAGCATTTT
CDR3: CASSLAGVSNQPQHF

J: TRBJ2-1
D: NA
length: 15
V: TRBV28
size: once
DNA: TGTGCCAGCAGAACCTCTATCTTTGGTTACAATGAGCAGTTCTTC
CDR3: CASRTSIFGYNEQFF

J: TRBJ2-3
D: TRBD2
length: 16
V: TRBV7-9
size: NA
DNA: TGTGCCAGCAGTGGCGGAACGGGACTAGAGACAGATACGCAGTATTTT
CDR3: CASSGGTGLETDTQYF

J: TRBJ2-1
D: NA
length: 14
V: TRBV5-1
size: NA
DNA: TGCGCCAGCAGCCGGACAGAGCAGTACAATGAGCAGTTCTTC
CDR3: CASSRTEQYNEQFF

J: TRBJ2-7
D: NA
length: 12
V: TRBV29-1
size: NA
DNA: TGCAGCGTTGCCCCACAGGGCAGCGAGCAGTACTTC
CDR3: CSVAPQGSEQYF

J: TRBJ2-3
D: NA
length: 14
V: TRBV24-1
size: NA
DNA: TGTGCCACCAGTGATTTGCCTAGGTCAGATACGCAGTATTTT
CDR3: CATSDLPRSDTQYF

J: TRBJ2-5
D: NA
length: 14
V: TRBV30
size: NA
DNA: TGTGCCTGGAGTGTACGCAGGGGGAGGCAGACCCAGTACTTC
CDR3: CAWSVRRGRQTQYF

J: TRBJ2-3
D: TRBD1
length: 15
V: TRBV30
size: NA
DNA: TGTGCCTGGGATTCTGGGACAGGGAGCACAGATACGCAGTATTTT
CDR3: CAWDSGTGSTDTQYF

J: TRBJ2-7
D: NA
length: 13
V: TRBV5-1
size: NA
DNA: TGCGCCAGCAGCTTGGTCAGTACCTACGAGCAGTACTTC
CDR3: CASSLVSTYEQYF

J: TRBJ2-1
D: TRBD2
length: 18
V: TRBV29-1
size: NA
DNA: TGCAGCGTTGTTTTTGTAGCGGGGATGATAGGGTCCTACAATGAGCAGTTCTTC
CDR3: CSVVFVAGMIGSYNEQFF

J: TRBJ1-6
D: TRBD1
length: 15
V: TRBV6-5
size: NA
DNA: TGTGCCAGCAGCACAGGGACAGGAGATAATTCACCCCTCCACTTT
CDR3: CASSTGTGDNSPLHF

J: TRBJ1-3
D: TRBD1
length: 17
V: TRBV19
size: NA
DNA: TGTGCCAGTAGTATCTACTACACAGGGGAAGGTGGAAACACCATATATTTT
CDR3: CASSIYYTGEGGNTIYF

J: TRBJ1-1
D: TRBD1
length: 13
V: TRBV29-1
size: NA
DNA: TGCAGCGTTGCGGGACAGGGGGGAACTGAAGCTTTCTTT
CDR3: CSVAGQGGTEAFF

J: TRBJ1-5
D: TRBD1
length: 14
V: TRBV25-1
size: NA
DNA: TGTGCCAGCAGTGAGACAGGGTCAAGTCAGCCCCAGCATTTT
CDR3: CASSETGSSQPQHF

J: TRBJ1-4
D: TRBD1
length: 17
V: TRBV24-1
size: NA
DNA: TGTGCCACCAGTGATTCCGACGCCGGGACAGTTAATGAAAAACTGTTTTTT
CDR3: CATSDSDAGTVNEKLFF

J: TRBJ1-1
D: TRBD1
length: 16
V: TRBV2
size: few
DNA: TGTGCCAGCAGGCCCGCGAGGGGGCACGGGGGCACTGAAGCTTTCTTT
CDR3: CASRPARGHGGTEAFF

J: TRBJ1-5
D: NA
length: 15
V: TRBV10-2
size: NA
DNA: TGCGCCAGCAGTGACGCACGGGGATACAATCAGCCCCAGCATTTT
CDR3: CASSDARGYNQPQHF

J: TRBJ2-2
D: NA
length: 15
V: TRBV5-4
size: few
DNA: TGTGCCAGCAGCTTGGATGGACAGTCCACCGGGGAGCTGTTTTTT
CDR3: CASSLDGQSTGELFF

J: TRBJ1-1
D: NA
length: 14
V: TRBV5-1
size: once
DNA: TGCGCCAGCAGCTTGGTTAGTGGGAACACTGAAGCTTTCTTT
CDR3: CASSLVSGNTEAFF

J: TRBJ2-2
D: TRBD2
length: 18
V: TRBV27
size: NA
DNA: TGTGCCAGCAGAGGGTTCGGACTAGCGACATTCCCCACCGGGGAGCTGTTTTTT
CDR3: CASRGFGLATFPTGELFF

J: TRBJ1-2
D: NA
length: 9
V: TRBV27
size: few
DNA: TGTGCCAGCAGTTTATGTCTCACCTTC
CDR3: CASSLCLTF

J: TRBJ1-4
D: TRBD1
length: 15
V: TRBV7-9
size: NA
DNA: TGTGCCAGCAGCCCACGGACAGGGCGGGATGAAAAACTGTTTTTT
CDR3: CASSPRTGRDEKLFF

J: TRBJ2-3
D: TRBD2
length: 17
V: TRBV25-1
size: NA
DNA: TGTGCCAGCAGTGAATCCCGGGGAGGGTTGGCCACAGATACGCAGTATTTT
CDR3: CASSESRGGLATDTQYF

J: TRBJ1-6
D: NA
length: 17
V: TRBV3-1/TRBV3-2
size: NA
DNA: TGTGCCAGCAGCCCTAATTACTCGAGCTCCTATAATTCACCCCTCCACTTT
CDR3: CASSPNYSSSYNSPLHF